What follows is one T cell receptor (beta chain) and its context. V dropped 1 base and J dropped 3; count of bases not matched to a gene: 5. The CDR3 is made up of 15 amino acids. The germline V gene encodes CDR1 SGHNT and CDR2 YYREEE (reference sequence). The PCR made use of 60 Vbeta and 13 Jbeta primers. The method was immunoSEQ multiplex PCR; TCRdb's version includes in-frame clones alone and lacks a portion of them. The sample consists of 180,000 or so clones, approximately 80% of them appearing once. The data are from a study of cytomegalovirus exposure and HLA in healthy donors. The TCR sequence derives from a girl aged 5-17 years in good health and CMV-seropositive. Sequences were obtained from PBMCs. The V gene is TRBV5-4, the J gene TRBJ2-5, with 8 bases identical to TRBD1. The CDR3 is CASSLWAGGEETQYF. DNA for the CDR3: TGTGCCAGCAGCTTGTGGGCAGGGGGCGAAGAGACCCAGTACTTC.